This passage covers 26 T cell receptor beta chains from one sample sequenced in a study of blood T cell repertoires in COVID-19. Only in-frame clones appear in the TCRdb table, and some are missing; sequencing was by immunoSEQ multiplex PCR. Seen here are approximately 170,000 clones, 85% to 90% observed once, and the top ten hold over 9.5%. The sequencing sample was made of peripheral blood. Receptors originate from a woman in her sixties or seventies with COVID-19, enrolled during active disease.

V and J are TRBV29-1 and TRBJ2-2; 8 nucleotides agree with TRBD1. Trimming took 8 bases from V and 3 from J; bases not matched to a gene: 8. This CDR3 comprises 14 residues. Germline loops: CDR1 SQVTM, CDR2 ANQGSEA. The CDR3 DNA sequence: TGCAGCCATGGGACAGGAGAGGACACCGGGGAGCTGTTTTTT. Translation: CSHGTGEDTGELFF.

The chain employs TRBV4-2 and TRBJ2-1; 10 nucleotides match TRBD2. V shed 1 base and J 4 bases; nucleotides not matched to a gene: 1. The germline V gene encodes CDR1 LGHNA and CDR2 YNFKEQ. The CDR3 covers 15 residues. In nucleotides, the CDR3 is TGTGCCAGCAGCCAAGGTAGCGGGGGGTACAATGAGCAGTTCTTC. Its translation is CASSQGSGGYNEQFF.

This clone has only one observation. V usage is TRBV10-3 and J usage is TRBJ1-1; a possible D gene is TRBD1 (5 bases). V lost 7 bases, J lost 0 bases, and 12 bases lay in between. Germline assignment: CDR1 ENHRY and CDR2 SYGVKD. The CDR3 consists of 14 residues. In DNA form, the CDR3 reads TGTGCCATCATGTCATCGGGGGTGAACACTGAAGCTTTCTTT. Its protein is CAIMSSGVNTEAFF.

This chain uses TRBV11-3 with TRBJ1-3, with a weak D call TRBD1 (6 bases). V lost 3 bases and J 0 bases, leaving 9 bases between the germline ends. The germline V gene has CDR1 SGHNT and CDR2 YENEEA. The CDR3 runs to 15 residues. The CDR3 nucleotides read TGTGCCAGCAGCTTTTCAGGGGCCTCTGGAAACACCATATATTTT. Translation gives CASSFSGASGNTIYF.

This chain links TRBV4-3 with TRBJ1-5, with 7 bases lining up with TRBD1. This CDR3 spans 15 amino acids. Trimming at V came to 1 base and at J to 7 bases, leaving 7 bases not matched to a gene. Germline V gene lookup returns CDR1 LGHNA and CDR2 YSLEER. CDR3 sequence: CASSQVAAGGQPQHF. The DNA for the CDR3 is TGCGCCAGCAGCCAAGTCGCGGCAGGGGGACAGCCCCAGCATTTT.

The gene calls are TRBV4-1 and TRBJ2-7; TRBD2 is a possible D gene (5 bases). CDR3 length: 14 amino acids. V lost 3 bases, J lost 2 bases, and 11 bases lay in between. Looked up from germline, CDR1 is MGHRA and CDR2 is YSYEKL. Here the CDR3 reads CASSHPMRAYEQYF. DNA of the CDR3: TGCGCCAGCAGCCACCCCATGAGGGCCTACGAGCAGTACTTC.

V usage is TRBV30 and J usage is TRBJ1-5; weak D call: TRBD1 (5 bases). Trimming pared 3 bases from V and 4 bases from J, leaving 25 bases between. The CDR3 totals 18 residues. Per the germline V gene, CDR1 is GTSNPN and CDR2 is SVGIG (reference sequence). The DNA of the CDR3 is TGTGCCTGGAGAGCCTCGGGTCCGGGGGTTGCTGAGAATCAGCCCCAGCATTTT. This encodes CAWRASGPGVAENQPQHF.

The CDR3 protein is CAISEYLASPLHF. The CDR3 DNA sequence: TGTGCCATCAGTGAGTACCTAGCTTCACCCCTCCACTTT. The gene calls are TRBV10-3 and TRBJ1-6, with D unresolved. The CDR3 sequence is 13 residues long. The germline CDR1 and CDR2 sequences are ENHRY and SYGVKD. V shed 1 base and J shed 9 bases, with 7 bases lying between them.

J is TRBJ2-1 and V is TRBV11-2; the D gene is possibly TRBD2 (5 bases). Per germline, CDR1 SGHAT and CDR2 FQNNGV. The CDR3 totals 13 residues. Between the trimmed V and J ends, which lost 1 base and 8 bases, there was a span of 9 bases. Here the CDR3 reads CASSLVRGHEQFF. The CDR3 coding sequence is TGTGCCAGCAGCTTAGTACGCGGGCATGAGCAGTTCTTC.

This clone showed up many times. V usage is TRBV20-1 and J usage is TRBJ1-2; D ambiguous. This CDR3 is 13 amino acids long. The ends were cut back, 3 bases at V and 8 bases at J, with 16 bases in the middle. Looked up from germline, CDR1 is DFQATT and CDR2 is SNEGSKA (reference sequence). As DNA, the CDR3 is TGCAGTGCTAGTGAGGGTAGCGCTATGGGCTACACCTTC. Protein: CSASEGSAMGYTF.

This clone has just one count. The CDR3 DNA reads as TGTGCCAGCAGCCCCGGACAGACCTCCAATTCACCCCTCCACTTT. It yields the protein CASSPGQTSNSPLHF. The chain recombines TRBV7-2 with TRBJ1-6; TRBD1 might be the D (6 bases). Germline V gives CDR1 SGHTA, CDR2 FQGNSA. This CDR3 contains 15 residues. Trimming shortened V by 5 bases and J by 7 bases, and 15 bases separated the two germline ends.

The chain employs TRBV19 and TRBJ1-2; 7 positions match TRBD1. CDR1 and CDR2 (germline): LNHDA, SQIVND (reference sequence). V lost 5 bases, J lost 8 bases, and 5 bases stayed unmatched. The CDR3 totals 12 residues. The CDR3 reads CASSHRGNGYTF. The CDR3 nucleotides are TGTGCCAGTAGTCACAGGGGCAACGGCTACACCTTC.

The chain combines TRBV28 with TRBJ1-2; TRBD1 aligns across 7 bases. V shed 7 bases, J shed 6 bases, and the junction held 2 bases outside the gene matches. The CDR3 totals 11 residues. Looked up from germline, CDR1 is MDHEN and CDR2 is SYDVKM. The CDR3 sequence is CASMTGNGYTF. The CDR3 region has the DNA TGTGCCAGCATGACAGGGAATGGCTACACCTTC.

The chain employs TRBV7-2 and TRBJ2-3, with 8 bases aligning to TRBD2. This CDR3 has 16 amino acids. V trimming: 6 bases; J trimming: 2 bases; junction bases outside the gene matches: 10. The germline CDR1 and CDR2 sequences are SGHTA and FQGNSA. The CDR3 loop reads CASRVAGLVITDTQYF. CDR3 bases: TGTGCCAGCAGAGTAGCGGGACTAGTGATCACAGATACGCAGTATTTT.

The chain recombines TRBV7-2 with TRBJ2-1; 7 bases align to TRBD2. CDR3 length: 13 amino acids. V gave up 5 bases and J gave up 9 bases; unmatched junction bases: 7. CDR1 is SGHTA and CDR2 is FQGNSA in the germline V gene. The CDR3 sequence is CASSPAGWTEQFF. CDR3 in DNA: TGTGCCAGCAGCCCAGCGGGATGGACTGAGCAGTTCTTC.

The CDR3 region is CATAAGRAGEQYF. The CDR3 DNA follows: TGTGCCACCGCGGCCGGGAGGGCTGGCGAGCAGTACTTC. The gene calls are TRBV24-1 and TRBJ2-7, with 8 bases identical to TRBD2. The germline CDR1 and CDR2 sequences are KGHDR and SFDVKD. With V trimmed by 9 bases and J by 6 bases, 9 bases remained unmatched. The CDR3 sequence is 13 residues long.

This clone occurred a few times. The chain links TRBV5-6 to TRBJ2-5; no reliable D call. The CDR3 length is 13 residues. Looked up from germline, CDR1 is SGHDT and CDR2 is YYEEEE. V was trimmed by 4 bases and J by 3 bases, leaving 10 bases between them. In DNA, the CDR3 is TGTGCCAGCAGCCAGGTCTCCAAAGAGACCCAGTACTTC. Its protein is CASSQVSKETQYF. Based on the CDR3 plus reference TRBV5-6 and TRBJ2-5, the full variable domain is DAGVTQSPTHLIKTRGQQVTLRCSPKSGHDTVSWYQQALGQGPQFIFQYYEEEERQRGNFPDRFSGHQFPNYSSELNVNALLLGDSALYLCASSQVSKETQYFGPGTRLLVL.

The gene calls are TRBV3-1 (or the pseudogene TRBV3-2) and TRBJ2-3; the match to TRBD2 covers 11 bases. Germline CDR1 is LGHDT and CDR2 is YNNKEL (reference sequence). The CDR3 sequence is 17 residues long. The ends lost 4 bases at V and 1 base at J; junction bases unmatched: 7. Here the CDR3 reads CASSRPLGLAGTDTQYF. In DNA, the CDR3 is TGTGCCAGCAGCCGACCCCTGGGACTAGCGGGCACAGATACGCAGTATTTT.

This clone was seen once. This chain links TRBV21-1 with TRBJ2-7; no DNA check was done on the table's D call, TRBD2. TRBV21-1 is an annotated pseudogene. The CDR3 spans 17 residues. CDR3 DNA sequence: TGTGCCAGCAGCAAAGTTTTCAAACGGGAGAGCTCCTACGAGCAGTACTTC. Its translation: CASSKVFKRESSYEQYF.

This clone was seen more than once but under ten times. The chain employs TRBV7-3 and TRBJ2-7, with 7 bases fitting TRBD1. After removal of 5 bases from V and 4 bases from J, the junction contained 5 bases not matched to a gene. Germline-derived CDR1 and CDR2 are SGHTA and FQGTGA. CDR3 length equals 13 residues. Here the CDR3 reads CASSQTGNYEQYF. CDR3 in DNA: TGTGCCAGCAGCCAGACAGGGAATTACGAGCAGTACTTC.

The chain employs TRBV27 and TRBJ2-1; TRBD1 matches 7 bases. V was clipped by 3 bases and J by 0 bases; unmatched bases: 2. The CDR3 length is 15 residues. Germline V CDR1 and CDR2: MNHEY, SMNVEV (reference sequence). The DNA of the CDR3 is TGTGCCAGCAGTTTGGGGACAGCCTCCTACAATGAGCAGTTCTTC. Translated: CASSLGTASYNEQFF.

This sequence joins TRBV19 and TRBJ1-1; a possible D gene is TRBD1 (6 bases). The CDR3 runs 16 residues. Trimming cost V 5 bases and J 2 bases, with 18 bases left between them. The germline V gene has CDR1 LNHDA and CDR2 SQIVND (reference sequence). The CDR3 is CASSLGQIWRNTEAFF. CDR3 sequence (DNA): TGTGCCAGTAGTCTCGGACAGATTTGGAGAAACACTGAAGCTTTCTTT.

The rearrangement joins TRBV5-5 to TRBJ1-4; D uncertain. Germline V lookup: CDR1 SGHKS, CDR2 YYEKEE (reference sequence). Between the trimmed V and J ends, which lost 2 bases and 8 bases, there was a span of 7 bases. The CDR3 length is 12 residues. The DNA of the CDR3 is TGTGCCAGCAGCTTTTTTTCGGAAAAACTGTTTTTT. Residues: CASSFFSEKLFF.

The CDR3 here is CASSQGPVYNEQFF. The CDR3 coding sequence is TGTGCCAGCAGCCAAGGGCCCGTTTACAATGAGCAGTTCTTC. The V call is TRBV3-1 (or the pseudogene TRBV3-2), the J call TRBJ2-1; D not certain. Trimming removed 1 base at V and 4 bases at J, with 8 bases between. CDR1 and CDR2 from the germline V gene are LGHDT and YNNKEL (reference sequence). This CDR3 contains 14 residues.

This clone came up once. The chain joins TRBV5-1 to TRBJ1-4, with D uncertain. CDR1 is SGHRS and CDR2 is YFSETQ in the germline V gene. Deletions cut 5 bases from V and 4 bases from J, with 9 bases between. The CDR3 is 13 amino acids. For the CDR3, the DNA is TGCGCCAGCAGAGGAACAGTTAATGAAAAACTGTTTTTT. This encodes CASRGTVNEKLFF.

The genes are TRBV25-1 and TRBJ1-2, with 8 bases that match TRBD1. V lost 7 bases to trimming and J lost 3 bases; unmatched junction nucleotides: 7. The CDR3 extends over 14 amino acids. Germline lookup yields CDR1 MGHDK and CDR2 SYGVNS. In DNA form, the CDR3 reads TGTGCCAGCACAGGACAGGGAGGGCACTATGGCTACACCTTC. It codes for CASTGQGGHYGYTF.